The 13 T cell receptor beta chains reported below all come from one sample, sequenced in a study of post-analysis software for immune sequencing data. Carried by the TCR beta cDNA libraries were unique molecular identifiers. A single record per CDR3 protein comes from TCRdb applying MiXCR to the PCR reads. The sample records some 190,000 distinct CDR3 sequences, around 29% being singletons. These TCRs are of unknown antigen specificity. Points from the study as a whole: Among several TRBV segments more frequent in patients than controls were TRBV5-6, TRBV5-1 and TRBV20-1.

The specimen was blood. Source of these receptors: a girl aged 2-17 years with multiple sclerosis.

This clonotype was recorded a few times. The CDR3 spells CASSPERGGTGELFF. The CDR3 DNA follows: TGTGCCAGCAGCCCGGAGAGGGGGGGAACCGGGGAGCTGTTTTTT. The chain combines TRBV7-2 with TRBJ2-2, with a tentative D call TRBD2 (7 bases). Between the trimmed V and J ends, which lost 5 bases and 5 bases, there was a span of 15 bases. This CDR3 region has 15 residues. Per the germline V gene, CDR1 is SGHTA and CDR2 is FQGNSA.

The table lists this clonotype with many counts. CDR3 DNA sequence: TGCGCCAGCAGCCGGGGACAGGCTAACTATGGCTACACCTTC. Its protein is CASSRGQANYGYTF. V is TRBV5-1 and J is TRBJ1-2, with 8 bases lining up with TRBD1. With V trimmed by 4 bases and J by 0 bases, 2 bases remained unmatched. CDR3 length equals 14 residues. Per germline, CDR1 SGHRS and CDR2 YFSETQ.

As to this clonotype: One end of the junction varies from germline; a read error may be responsible. The CDR3 sequence: CASTAGGQITGTQYF. The CDR3 DNA is TGCGCCAGCACGGCGGGGGGGCAGATAACAGGTACGCAGTATTTT. The J gene is TRBJ2-3, the V gene TRBV5-1; 9 nucleotides agree with TRBD2. This CDR3 contains 15 residues. The germline V gene encodes CDR1 SGHRS and CDR2 YFSETQ. Together with reference TRBV5-1 and TRBJ2-3, the CDR3 gives the full variable domain: KAGVTQTPRYLIKTRGQQVTLSCSPISGHRSVSWYQQTPGQGLQFLFEYFSETQRNKGNFPGRFSGRQFSNSRSEMNVSTLELGDSALYLCASTAGGQITGTQYFGPGTRLTVL.

The rearrangement links TRBV4-1 to TRBJ2-1; D ambiguous. The V end was cut by 4 bases, the J end by 6 bases, with 7 bases between. The CDR3 length is 12 residues. Germline CDR1 reads MGHRA; CDR2 reads YSYEKL. The CDR3 sequence is CASSPLSNEQFF. The CDR3 DNA follows: TGCGCCAGCAGCCCACTTAGCAATGAGCAGTTCTTC.

This chain links TRBV27 with TRBJ2-5; D might be TRBD2 (5 bases). Trimming took 3 bases from V and 5 from J, leaving 16 bases between them. This CDR3 region has 15 residues. Germline CDR1 reads MNHEY; CDR2 reads SMNVEV (reference sequence). This CDR3 is CASSFGLASRETQYF. CDR3 DNA: TGTGCCAGCAGTTTTGGGCTAGCCAGCCGGGAGACCCAGTACTTC.

Concerning this clonotype itself: One end of the junction fails to match germline, which may point to a read error. The rearrangement links TRBV5-1 to TRBJ2-3; D remains unclear. From germline, CDR1 is SGHRS and CDR2 YFSETQ. The CDR3 loop spans 14 amino acids. CDR3 amino acids: CASRDPRGTDAQYF. The CDR3 DNA reads as TGCGCCAGCAGAGACCCCAGAGGCACAGATGCGCAGTATTTT.

In this sample, this clonotype turned up once. This rearrangement joins TRBV6-5 to TRBJ2-3; D unresolved. The V and J ends lost 2 bases and 2 bases respectively, with 5 bases between them. Germline values: CDR1 MNHEY, CDR2 SVGAGI. This CDR3 comprises 13 residues. The CDR3 region is CASSYRVTDTQYF. CDR3 bases: TGTGCCAGCAGTTACAGGGTCACAGATACGCAGTATTTT.

This clonotype was picked up a small number of times. The chain couples TRBV7-9 to TRBJ1-4; 8 bases align to TRBD1. This CDR3 spans 14 amino acids. Germline values: CDR1 SEHNR, CDR2 FQNEAQ (reference sequence). Unmatched junction bases numbered 1, after V lost 2 bases and J lost 5 bases. CDR3 loop: CASSLTGGNEKLFF. In nucleotides, the CDR3 is TGTGCCAGCAGCTTAACAGGGGGGAATGAAAAACTGTTTTTT.

This sequence joins TRBV5-8 and TRBJ2-5; TRBD2 might be the D (6 bases). The CDR3 consists of 16 residues. Per germline, CDR1 SGHTS and CDR2 YDEGEE. Trimming pared 3 bases from V and 5 bases from J, leaving 20 bases between. Here the CDR3 reads CASSYISGTGEETQYF. In DNA, the CDR3 is TGTGCCAGCAGCTATATCTCCGGGACGGGGGAGGAGACCCAGTACTTC.

Remarks on this clonotype: Just one base apart from a much larger clone, this may be a read error. The chain has TRBV5-6 and TRBJ2-5, with D unclear. This CDR3 is built from 15 residues. Germline V gene lookup returns CDR1 SGHDT and CDR2 YYEEEE. CDR3 amino acids: CVSSPPRTLGETQYF. For the CDR3, the DNA is TGTGTCAGCAGCCCCCCCCGGACGCTTGGCGAGACCCAGTACTTC.

A word on this clonotype: Given a much more abundant clone one base away, this may be a read error. The V and J genes are TRBV7-9 and TRBJ1-2; perhaps TRBD1 as D (5 bases). Germline V gene lookup returns CDR1 SEHNR and CDR2 FQNEAQ (reference sequence). This CDR3 is built from 13 residues. The CDR3 sequence: CSSSPTAEYGYTF. In DNA form, the CDR3 reads TGTTCCAGCAGCCCGACAGCAGAGTATGGCTACACCTTC.

The chain has TRBV7-9 and TRBJ2-7; the match to TRBD1 covers 9 bases. CDR3 length equals 14 residues. V trimming: 5 bases; J trimming: 4 bases; junction bases outside the gene matches: 6. From germline, CDR1 is SEHNR and CDR2 FQNEAQ (reference sequence). The CDR3 DNA reads TGTGCCAGCAGCGTAACAGGGGGCGAGTACGAGCAGTACTTC. Translated: CASSVTGGEYEQYF.

The V call is TRBV5-5, the J call TRBJ2-2, with D unclear. V was trimmed by 3 bases and J by 8 bases, leaving 8 bases between them. Per germline, CDR1 SGHKS and CDR2 YYEKEE (reference sequence). The CDR3 consists of 12 residues. DNA for the CDR3: TGTGCCAGCAGCTCGACCACAGGGGAGCTGTTTTTT. Encoded protein: CASSSTTGELFF.